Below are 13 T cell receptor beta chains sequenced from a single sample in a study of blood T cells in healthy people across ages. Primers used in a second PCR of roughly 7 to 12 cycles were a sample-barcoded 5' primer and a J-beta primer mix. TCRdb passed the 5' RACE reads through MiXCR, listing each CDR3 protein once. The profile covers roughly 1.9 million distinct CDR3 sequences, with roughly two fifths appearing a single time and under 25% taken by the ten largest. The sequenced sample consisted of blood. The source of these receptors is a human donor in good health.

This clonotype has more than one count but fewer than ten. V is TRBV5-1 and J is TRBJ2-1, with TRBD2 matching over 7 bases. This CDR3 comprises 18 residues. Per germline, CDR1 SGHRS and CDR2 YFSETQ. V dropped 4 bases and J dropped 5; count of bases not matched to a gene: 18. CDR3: CASSPVGGRGVLDNEQFF. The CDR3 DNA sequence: TGCGCCAGCAGCCCGGTCGGTGGACGGGGGGTACTAGACAATGAGCAGTTCTTC.

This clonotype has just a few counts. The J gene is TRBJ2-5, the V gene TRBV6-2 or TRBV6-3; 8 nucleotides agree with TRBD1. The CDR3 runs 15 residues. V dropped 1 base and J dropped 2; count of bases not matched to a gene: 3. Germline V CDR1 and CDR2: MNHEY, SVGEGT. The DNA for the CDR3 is TGTGCCAGCAGTTACTATGACAGGGGACAAGAGACCCAGTACTTC. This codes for CASSYYDRGQETQYF.

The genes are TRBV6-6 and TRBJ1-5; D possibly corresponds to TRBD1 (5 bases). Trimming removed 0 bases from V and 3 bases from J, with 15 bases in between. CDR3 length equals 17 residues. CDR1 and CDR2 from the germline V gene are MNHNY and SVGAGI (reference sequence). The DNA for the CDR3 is TGTGCCAGCAGTTACTCCCCTGGGGGAGCACTCAATCAGCCCCAGCATTTT. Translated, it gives CASSYSPGGALNQPQHF.

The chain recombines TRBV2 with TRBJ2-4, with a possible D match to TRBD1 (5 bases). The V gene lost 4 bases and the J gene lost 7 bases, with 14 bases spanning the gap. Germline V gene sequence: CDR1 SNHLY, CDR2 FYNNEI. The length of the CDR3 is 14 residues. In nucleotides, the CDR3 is TGTGCCAGCAGTGTGAGCAGGGAAGGTAACATTCAGTACTTC. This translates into CASSVSREGNIQYF.

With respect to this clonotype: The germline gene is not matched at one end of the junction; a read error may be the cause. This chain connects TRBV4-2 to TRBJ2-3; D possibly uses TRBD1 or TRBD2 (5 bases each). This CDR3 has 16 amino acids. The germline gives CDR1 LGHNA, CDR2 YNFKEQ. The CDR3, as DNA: TGTGCCGGCAGCCAAGAGGGGCAGCGGCGTACAGATACGCAGTATTTT. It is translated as CAGSQEGQRRTDTQYF.

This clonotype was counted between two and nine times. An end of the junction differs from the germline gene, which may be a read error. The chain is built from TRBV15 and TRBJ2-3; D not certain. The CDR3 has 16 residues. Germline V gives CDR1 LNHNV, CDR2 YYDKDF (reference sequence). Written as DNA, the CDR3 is TGTACCACCAGCAGAGAGGCTACCCTGAGCACAGATACGCAGTATTTT. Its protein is CTTSREATLSTDTQYF.

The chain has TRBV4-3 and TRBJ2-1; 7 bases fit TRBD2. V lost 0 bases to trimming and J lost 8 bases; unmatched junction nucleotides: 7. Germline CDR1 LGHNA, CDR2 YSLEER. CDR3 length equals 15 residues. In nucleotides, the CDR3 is TGCGCCAGCAGCCAAGAAGGGGCGGGGGAGGATGAGCAGTTCTTC. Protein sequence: CASSQEGAGEDEQFF.

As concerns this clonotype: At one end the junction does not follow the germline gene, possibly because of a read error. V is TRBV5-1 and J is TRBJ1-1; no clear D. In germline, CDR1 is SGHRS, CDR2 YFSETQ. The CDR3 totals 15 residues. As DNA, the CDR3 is TGCGTCAGCAGCTTGGAGGAGGTCTTGTACACTGAAGCTTTCTTT. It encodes CVSSLEEVLYTEAFF. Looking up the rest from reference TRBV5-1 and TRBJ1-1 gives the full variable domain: KAGVTQTPRYLIKTRGQQVTLSCSPISGHRSVSWYQQTPGQGLQFLFEYFSETQRNKGNFPGRFSGRQFSNSRSEMNVSTLELGDSALYLCVSSLEEVLYTEAFFGQGTRLTVV.

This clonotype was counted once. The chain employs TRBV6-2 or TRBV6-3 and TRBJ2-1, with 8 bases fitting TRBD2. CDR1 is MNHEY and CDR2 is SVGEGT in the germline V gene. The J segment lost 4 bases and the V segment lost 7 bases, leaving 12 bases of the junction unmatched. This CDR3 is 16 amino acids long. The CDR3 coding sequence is TGTGCCAGCAATACTTGGCGGGGGGAACGGTACAATGAGCAGTTCTTC. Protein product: CASNTWRGERYNEQFF.

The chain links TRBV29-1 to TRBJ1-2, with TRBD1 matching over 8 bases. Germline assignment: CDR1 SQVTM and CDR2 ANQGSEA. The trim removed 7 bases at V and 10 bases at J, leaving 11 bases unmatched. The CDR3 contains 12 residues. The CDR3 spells CSAGGVDRAYTF. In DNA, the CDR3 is TGCAGCGCGGGAGGTGTGGACAGGGCCTACACCTTC.

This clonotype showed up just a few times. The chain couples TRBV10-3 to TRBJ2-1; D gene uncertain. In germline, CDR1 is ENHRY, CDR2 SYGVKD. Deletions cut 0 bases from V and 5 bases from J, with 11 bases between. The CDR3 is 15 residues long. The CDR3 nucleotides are TGTGCCATCAGTGAGTCGAGTGCCAGTAACAATGAGCAGTTCTTC. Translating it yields CAISESSASNNEQFF.

CDR3 amino acids: CASREGPLYNEQFF. The CDR3 DNA is TGTGCCAGCAGGGAAGGCCCCCTCTACAATGAGCAGTTCTTC. This chain connects TRBV5-5 to TRBJ2-1; D is uncertain. V lost 5 bases and J 3 bases, leaving 12 bases between the germline ends. This CDR3 comprises 14 residues. CDR1 and CDR2 (germline): SGHKS, YYEKEE (reference sequence).

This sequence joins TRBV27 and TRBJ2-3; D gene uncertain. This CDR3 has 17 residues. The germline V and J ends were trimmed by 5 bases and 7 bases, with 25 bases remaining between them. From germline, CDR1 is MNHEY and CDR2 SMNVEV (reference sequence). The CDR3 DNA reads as TGTGCCAGCAGTCGTGCCCCCGCGGCGGTGTCCGGACATACGCAGTATTTT. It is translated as CASSRAPAAVSGHTQYF.